This paragraph covers one T cell receptor beta chain sequence. This specimen belongs to a study of blood T cell repertoires in COVID-19. Study-level background: The origin of the acute and convalescent COVID-19 samples was the United States, Italy and Spain. In each case, the material was cDNA or gDNA derived from T cells, B-cell-depleted T cells, or PBMCs.

Per the original data handling: Amplifying reference gene primers gave estimates of nucleated cell counts. Produced via immunoSEQ multiplex PCR; TCRdb's table is partial and in-frame only. V and J calls plus clone size are reproduced from that table; the DNA served to infer D and trimming. The top ten hold approximately 40% of the sample, which has just under 150,000 clones, 85% to 90% seen once. Germline lookup yields CDR1 MNHNY and CDR2 SVGAGI (reference sequence). The CDR3 is 14 residues long. The V end was cut by 2 bases, the J end by 9 bases, with 11 bases between. The sequenced material came from peripheral blood. The sequence derives from a man in his fifties who had recovered from COVID-19. The V and J genes are TRBV6-6 and TRBJ1-6; D unclear. CDR3 coding DNA: TGTGCCAGCAGTTACAGAAACCCGGGTTCACCCCTCCACTTT. Protein: CASSYRNPGSPLHF.